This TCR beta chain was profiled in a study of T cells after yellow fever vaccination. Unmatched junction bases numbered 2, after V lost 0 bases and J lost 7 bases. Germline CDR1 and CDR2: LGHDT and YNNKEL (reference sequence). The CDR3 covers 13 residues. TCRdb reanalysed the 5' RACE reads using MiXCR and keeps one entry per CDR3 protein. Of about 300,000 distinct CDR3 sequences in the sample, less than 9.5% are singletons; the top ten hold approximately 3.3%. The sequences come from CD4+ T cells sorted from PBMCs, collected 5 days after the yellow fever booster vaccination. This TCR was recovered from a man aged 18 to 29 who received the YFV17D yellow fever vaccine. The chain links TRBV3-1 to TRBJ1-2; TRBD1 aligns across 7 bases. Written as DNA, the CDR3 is TGTGCCAGCAGCCAAGATTCAGGGGGTGGCTACACCTTC. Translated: CASSQDSGGGYTF.